Below, 8 T cell receptor beta chains from the same sample are listed, as sequenced in a study of blood T cell repertoires in COVID-19. Assay: immunoSEQ multiplex PCR; the TCRdb copy retains only in-frame clones and omits some. The sample lists 270,000 or so clones, 85% to 90% occurring once. Sequencing input: peripheral blood. The receptors stem from a woman aged 60-70 years with COVID-19, enrolled during active disease.

The chain recombines TRBV19 with TRBJ1-1; TRBD1 might be the D (6 bases). The V gene's germline CDR1 is LNHDA and CDR2 SQIVND (reference sequence). The CDR3 is made up of 14 amino acids. V lost 7 bases and J 0 bases, leaving 12 bases between the germline ends. The CDR3 DNA reads as TGTGCCAGTAATAAGGACAGCATGAACACTGAAGCTTTCTTT. Residues: CASNKDSMNTEAFF. Full variable domain (remainder filled in from reference TRBV19 and TRBJ1-1): DGGITQSPKYLFRKEGQNVTLSCEQNLNHDAMYWYRQDPGQGLRLIYYSQIVNDFQKGDIAEGYSVSREKKESFPLTVTSAQKNPTAFYLCASNKDSMNTEAFFGQGTRLTVV.

The rearrangement links TRBV7-9 to TRBJ2-1, with TRBD1 as a possible D gene (6 bases). The length of the CDR3 is 12 residues. Germline V CDR1 and CDR2: SEHNR, FQNEAQ (reference sequence). With 3 bases removed from V and 7 bases from J, the gap between germline ends came to 7 bases. CDR3 residues: CASSFDRNEQFF. The CDR3 nucleotides are TGTGCCAGCAGCTTCGACAGGAATGAGCAGTTCTTC.

This chain connects TRBV7-2 to TRBJ1-3, with D possibly being TRBD1 (5 bases). Germline-derived CDR1 and CDR2 are SGHTA and FQGNSA. Trimming shortened V by 10 bases and J by 0 bases, and 7 bases separated the two germline ends. The CDR3 loop spans 12 amino acids. CDR3 DNA: TGTGCCACCACAGGCTCTGGAAACACCATATATTTT. Translation gives CATTGSGNTIYF.

This clone was found a few times. The chain has TRBV29-1 and TRBJ2-7; tentative D call: TRBD1 (5 bases). V was clipped by 7 bases and J by 2 bases, with 15 bases between them. CDR3 length: 13 amino acids. Germline CDR1 reads SQVTM; CDR2 reads ANQGSEA. CDR3: CSALGVGAYEQYF. As DNA, the CDR3 is TGCAGCGCTTTAGGAGTAGGGGCCTACGAGCAGTACTTC.

The chain employs TRBV3-1 (or the pseudogene TRBV3-2) and TRBJ2-2, with TRBD1 as a possible D gene (6 bases). Deletions cut 5 bases from V and 6 bases from J, with 19 bases between. This CDR3 is built from 16 residues. Germline CDR1 LGHDT, CDR2 YNNKEL (reference sequence). This CDR3 is CASSGPAGGAAGELFF. Written as DNA, the CDR3 is TGTGCCAGCAGCGGCCCAGCTGGGGGCGCGGCCGGGGAGCTGTTTTTT.

The chain has TRBV29-1 and TRBJ1-1, with a tentative D call TRBD1 (6 bases). Trimming took 6 bases from V and 4 from J, leaving 12 bases between them. The V gene's germline CDR1 is SQVTM and CDR2 ANQGSEA. The CDR3 sequence is 12 residues long. The CDR3 coding sequence is TGCAGCGTCTCCAGGGGTCTCACTGAAGCTTTCTTT. Translated, it gives CSVSRGLTEAFF.

The CDR3 bases are TGTGCCAGCAGCTCCCAGACAGGGCACGGCAATCAGCCCCAGCATTTT. Its translation: CASSSQTGHGNQPQHF. The chain recombines TRBV7-2 with TRBJ1-5, with TRBD1 matching 7 bases. The length of the CDR3 is 16 residues. The junction had 8 bases not matched to a gene; V was cut back by 4 bases and J by 2 bases. Looked up from germline, CDR1 is SGHTA and CDR2 is FQGNSA.

V usage is TRBV2 and J usage is TRBJ2-5, with D hard to call. The germline V gene has CDR1 SNHLY and CDR2 FYNNEI. The V gene lost 7 bases and the J gene lost 2 bases, with 8 bases spanning the gap. The CDR3 loop spans 12 amino acids. CDR3 sequence reads: CASKADQETQYF. For the CDR3, the DNA is TGTGCCAGCAAGGCGGATCAAGAGACCCAGTACTTC.